This passage covers 14 T cell receptor beta chains from one sample sequenced in a study of siplizumab effects on memory and regulatory T cells. This table comes from immunoSEQ multiplex PCR, and its TCRdb copy is limited to in-frame clones, with some not included. The table shows some 73,000 clones, with 93% occurring only once. The sample consisted of CD8+ T cells sorted from blood. These receptors were obtained from a human donor in good health.

This clone was recorded only once. Its ends do not fully match the called genes, so a read error is possible. V usage is TRBV4-1 and J usage is TRBJ1-1; D might be TRBD1 (6 bases). The CDR3 contains 13 residues. From germline, CDR1 is MGHRA and CDR2 YSYEKL. The CDR3 bases are TGTGCCAGCACCACAGGGATGGAGACTGAAGCTTTCTTT. As protein: CASTTGMETEAFF.

V is TRBV13 and J is TRBJ2-1, with TRBD1 matching over 8 bases. The CDR3 contains 16 residues. V lost 5 bases to trimming and J lost 6 bases; unmatched junction nucleotides: 12. CDR1 and CDR2 from the germline V gene are PRHDT and FYEKMQ (reference sequence). Here the CDR3 DNA reads TGTGCCAGCAGCGACGGAGCCGACAGGGGAGGCAATGAGCAGTTCTTC. Protein: CASSDGADRGGNEQFF.

The genes are TRBV7-9 and TRBJ2-1, with unresolved D. V was cut by 5 bases and J by 8 bases, with 7 bases left in between. The CDR3 has 11 residues. Germline V gives CDR1 SEHNR, CDR2 FQNEAQ (reference sequence). In DNA form, the CDR3 reads TGTGCCAGCAGCCCCCGTTATGAGCAGTTCTTC. Translation gives CASSPRYEQFF. Using reference TRBV7-9 and TRBJ2-1 for the parts outside the CDR3, the full variable domain is DTGVSQNPRHKITKRGQNVTFRCDPISEHNRLYWYRQTLGQGPEFLTYFQNEAQLEKSRLLSDRFSAERPKGSFSTLEIQRTEQGDSAMYLCASSPRYEQFFGPGTRLTVL.

The rearrangement joins TRBV19 to TRBJ2-2; perhaps TRBD1 as D (5 bases). CDR3 size: 14 residues. Germline V gives CDR1 LNHDA, CDR2 SQIVND (reference sequence). Trimming took off 3 bases at V and 4 bases at J, with 9 bases between the two ends. CDR3 bases: TGTGCCAGTAGTATGTCAGGGATCACCGGGGAGCTGTTTTTT. Its translation: CASSMSGITGELFF.

The chain is built from TRBV19 and TRBJ1-5; D gene unclear. CDR3 length: 12 amino acids. The germline V and J ends were trimmed by 4 bases and 3 bases, with 4 bases remaining between them. The germline gives CDR1 LNHDA, CDR2 SQIVND (reference sequence). The CDR3 reads CASSSFNQPQHF. The CDR3 DNA follows: TGTGCCAGTAGTAGTTTCAATCAGCCCCAGCATTTT.

The J gene is TRBJ2-2, the V gene TRBV29-1; the match to TRBD2 covers 9 bases. The germline gives CDR1 SQVTM, CDR2 ANQGSEA. The V and J ends lost 6 bases and 6 bases, in that order; junction bases with no gene match: 11. The CDR3 totals 15 residues. The CDR3 is CSVPGSGGNSGELFF. DNA of the CDR3: TGCAGCGTCCCAGGGAGCGGGGGGAATTCCGGGGAGCTGTTTTTT.

The chain combines TRBV25-1 with TRBJ1-2; no clear D. The V and J ends lost 4 bases and 6 bases respectively, with 18 bases between them. The CDR3 consists of 15 residues. Germline V gene sequence: CDR1 MGHDK, CDR2 SYGVNS. This CDR3 is CASSAQGPGADGYTF. The DNA for the CDR3 is TGTGCCAGCAGTGCCCAAGGGCCAGGAGCGGATGGCTACACCTTC.

This clone was picked up a small number of times. The chain couples TRBV4-1 to TRBJ1-1; D remains unclear. The CDR3 contains 13 residues. The germline V gene has CDR1 MGHRA and CDR2 YSYEKL. V lost 5 bases, J lost 0 bases, and 7 bases lay in between. The CDR3 protein is CASSKGMNTEAFF. For the CDR3, the DNA is TGCGCCAGCAGCAAAGGGATGAACACTGAAGCTTTCTTT.

The rearrangement uses TRBV7-6 and TRBJ2-5; 16 bases line up with TRBD2. With V trimmed by 4 bases and J by 5 bases, 7 bases remained unmatched. CDR1 SGHVS and CDR2 FNYEAQ come from the germline V gene. This CDR3 spans 17 amino acids. The DNA for the CDR3 is TGTGCCAGCAGCTCGGGACTAGCGGGGGGGCCGGGGGAGACCCAGTACTTC. This sequence encodes CASSSGLAGGPGETQYF.

The chain recombines TRBV5-4 with TRBJ2-1; D could derive from TRBD1 or TRBD2 (5 bases each). The CDR3 consists of 16 residues. Germline CDR1 is SGHNT and CDR2 is YYREEE (reference sequence). Trimming pared 4 bases from V and 2 bases from J, leaving 16 bases between. CDR3 protein: CASSTSTTGPYNEQFF. In DNA, the CDR3 is TGTGCCAGCAGCACATCAACGACGGGACCCTACAATGAGCAGTTCTTC. Filled out from reference TRBV5-4 and TRBJ2-1, the complete variable domain reads ETGVTQSPTHLIKTRGQQVTLRCSSQSGHNTVSWYQQALGQGPQFIFQYYREEENGRGNFPPRFSGLQFPNYSSELNVNALELDDSALYLCASSTSTTGPYNEQFFGPGTRLTVL.

Note on this clone: The same CDR3 also results from other DNA sequences found in this sample. The chain joins TRBV9 to TRBJ2-7; either TRBD1 or TRBD2 may supply D (5 bases each). Germline V gene data show CDR1 as SGDLS and CDR2 as YYNGEE. Trimming stripped 0 bases from V and 2 bases from J, with 9 bases between. The CDR3 is 14 residues long. In DNA, the CDR3 is TGTGCCAGCAGCGTAGGAGGGGATACCTACGAGCAGTACTTC. Translated: CASSVGGDTYEQYF.

The chain carries TRBV7-8 and TRBJ2-1; TRBD2 might be the D (5 bases). The germline CDR1 and CDR2 sequences are SGHVS and FQNEAQ. The CDR3 totals 15 residues. V was clipped by 2 bases and J by 6 bases, with 14 bases between them. The CDR3 sequence: CASSLLGLAFNEQFF. The CDR3 nucleotides read TGTGCCAGCAGCTTACTAGGTCTAGCCTTCAATGAGCAGTTCTTC.

V usage is TRBV28 and J usage is TRBJ1-1; D gene ambiguous. The CDR3 has 11 amino acids. Germline V lookup: CDR1 MDHEN, CDR2 SYDVKM. Between the trimmed V and J ends, which lost 3 bases and 6 bases, there was a span of 5 bases. The CDR3 reads CASSFAPEAFF. In DNA, the CDR3 is TGTGCCAGCAGTTTTGCTCCTGAAGCTTTCTTT.

This chain uses TRBV7-7 with TRBJ2-1; D gene unclear. Trimming took 3 bases from V and 2 from J, leaving 14 bases between them. In germline, CDR1 is SSHAT, CDR2 FNYEAQ (reference sequence). CDR3 length: 16 residues. The CDR3, as DNA: TGTGCCAGCAGCTTTTCCCCGGGTGGGGCCTACAATGAGCAGTTCTTC. Protein: CASSFSPGGAYNEQFF.